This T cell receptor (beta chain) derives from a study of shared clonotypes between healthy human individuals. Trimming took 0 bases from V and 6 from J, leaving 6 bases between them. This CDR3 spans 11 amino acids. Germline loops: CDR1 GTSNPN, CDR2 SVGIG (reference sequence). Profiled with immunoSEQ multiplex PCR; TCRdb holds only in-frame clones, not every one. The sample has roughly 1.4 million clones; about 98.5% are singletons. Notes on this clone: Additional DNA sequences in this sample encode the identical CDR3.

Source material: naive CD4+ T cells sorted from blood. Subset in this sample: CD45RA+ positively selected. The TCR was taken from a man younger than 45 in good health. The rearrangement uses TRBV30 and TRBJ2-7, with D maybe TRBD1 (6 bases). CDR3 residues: CAWSVGGEQYF. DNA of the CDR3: TGTGCCTGGAGTGTAGGGGGCGAGCAGTACTTC.